These T cell receptor beta chains were read from a single sample in a study of siplizumab effects on memory and regulatory T cells. Clones were sequenced by immunoSEQ multiplex PCR, and TCRdb holds only the in-frame ones, with some missing. The table records 85,000 to 95,000 clones, about 94% of them present only once. The sequenced sample was non-Treg CD4+ T cells sorted from blood. The receptors derive from a human donor in good health. Each CDR3 is given with its conserved first and last residue. Fields, in order: J gene, D gene, V gene, clone size, CDR3 protein, CDR3 DNA. A D gene is named only where the DNA matches it firmly. Part of the rows lack a size; the others show once, few, many or a class for expanded clones.

TRBJ2-3 . TRBV10-2 . CASRGAGASTDTQYF TGCGCCAGCAGGGGGGCGGGGGCCAGCACAGATACGCAGTATTTT
TRBJ1-5 . TRBV4-1 . CASSQGSLHQPQHF TGCGCCAGCAGCCAAGGATCCCTTCATCAGCCCCAGCATTTT
TRBJ1-1 . TRBV21-1 once CASSNRVLNTEAFF TGTGCCAGCAGCAACAGGGTTTTGAACACTGAAGCTTTCTTT
TRBJ2-3 . TRBV5-4 . CASSLLGGVADTQYF TGTGCCAGCAGCTTGCTCGGTGGGGTGGCAGATACGCAGTATTTT
TRBJ1-1 . TRBV15 . CATSGFNTEAFF TGTGCCACCAGCGGCTTTAACACTGAAGCTTTCTTT
TRBJ2-3 TRBD1 TRBV10-3 . CAIRRQGSDVDTQYF TGTGCCATCAGGAGACAGGGGAGTGACGTAGATACGCAGTATTTT
TRBJ2-3 . TRBV6-5 . CASSRAALSDTQYF TGTGCCAGCAGTCGCGCCGCACTTTCAGATACGCAGTATTTT
TRBJ1-1 . TRBV18 . CASSPATGGGTEAFF TGTGCCAGCTCACCCGCCACGGGAGGCGGCACTGAAGCTTTCTTT
TRBJ1-2 . TRBV10-3 . CAIKGSGTF TGTGCCATCAAGGGCAGCGGAACCTTC
TRBJ1-4 . TRBV7-2 . CASSPRGGGKLFF TGTGCCAGCAGCCCCCGAGGGGGGGGGAAACTGTTTTTT
TRBJ1-2 TRBD1 TRBV19 . CASSPRTGARQDGYTF TGTGCCAGTAGTCCCCGGACAGGGGCTCGTCAGGATGGCTACACCTTC
TRBJ2-1 TRBD2 TRBV27 . CASSPAGGRYYNEQFF TGTGCCAGCAGCCCAGCGGGGGGGAGATACTACAATGAGCAGTTCTTC
TRBJ1-2 . TRBV11-2 . CASSSRMGYGYTF TGTGCCAGCAGCTCCAGGATGGGCTATGGCTACACCTTC
TRBJ1-3 . TRBV7-9 . CASSLGNSGNTIYF TGTGCCAGCAGCTTAGGTAACTCTGGAAACACCATATATTTT
TRBJ2-7 . TRBV7-6 . CASSLVPGPHEQYF TGTGCCAGCAGCTTAGTCCCGGGACCTCACGAGCAGTACTTC
TRBJ2-5 . TRBV12-5 . CASGSGKQETQYF TGTGCTAGTGGTTCCGGGAAGCAAGAGACCCAGTACTTC
TRBJ1-1 . TRBV5-4 . CASSLQESHGAFF TGTGCCAGCAGCTTGCAGGAGTCTCACGGGGCTTTCTTT
TRBJ1-3 . TRBV18 . CASSPLQGQSGNTIYF TGTGCCAGCTCACCACTGCAGGGTCAGTCTGGAAACACCATATATTTT
TRBJ1-1 . TRBV19 . CASSISAGLNTEAFF TGTGCCAGTAGTATTTCAGCCGGATTGAACACTGAAGCTTTCTTT
TRBJ2-2 TRBD1 TRBV7-9 . CASSTPGTGEATGELFF TGTGCCAGCAGCACCCCGGGGACAGGGGAGGCCACCGGGGAGCTGTTTTTT
TRBJ2-7 . TRBV19 . CASRRDGTYEQYF TGTGCCAGTCGCAGGGACGGGACCTACGAGCAGTACTTC
TRBJ1-1 . TRBV6-5 . CASSRQVNTEAFF TGTGCCAGCAGTCGACAGGTGAACACTGAAGCTTTCTTT
TRBJ2-3 . TRBV4-1 . CASSQDAGAGSVTQYF TGCGCCAGCAGCCAAGACGCGGGGGCCGGGTCAGTTACGCAGTATTTT
TRBJ2-7 TRBD1 TRBV5-4 . CASSTGQGLSYEQYF TGTGCCAGCAGCACCGGACAGGGCCTATCCTACGAGCAGTACTTC
TRBJ1-2 TRBD1 TRBV5-6 . CASSSQGDYGYTF TGTGCCAGCAGCTCACAGGGGGACTATGGCTACACCTTC
TRBJ2-1 TRBD1 TRBV7-9 . CATQPGQGYNEQFF TGTGCCACCCAGCCGGGACAGGGGTACAATGAGCAGTTCTTC
TRBJ1-2 TRBD1 TRBV7-2 . CASSLRTGTNYGYTF TGTGCCAGCAGCTTGAGGACAGGGACTAACTATGGCTACACCTTC
TRBJ2-3 TRBD2 TRBV30 once CAGNPSGSDDTQYF TGTGCCGGAAACCCTAGCGGGAGTGATGATACGCAGTATTTT
TRBJ2-1 . TRBV9 . CASSPPWNEQFF TGTGCCAGCAGCCCTCCGTGGAATGAGCAGTTCTTC
TRBJ2-1 . TRBV11-2 . CASSLRTNNEQFF TGTGCCAGCAGCTTAAGGACAAACAATGAGCAGTTCTTC
TRBJ1-6 . TRBV5-1 . CASSLALSRGHNSPLHF TGCGCCAGCAGCTTGGCCCTATCACGGGGGCATAATTCACCCCTCCACTTT
TRBJ1-1 . TRBV30 . CACNRRNTEAFF TGTGCCTGCAATCGAAGAAACACTGAAGCTTTCTTT
TRBJ1-1 . TRBV19 few CASSTSSGDTEAFF TGTGCCAGTAGTACGTCCAGTGGTGACACTGAAGCTTTCTTT
TRBJ2-2 TRBD1 TRBV27 . CASSLLPGTGNTGELFF TGTGCCAGCAGTTTATTACCTGGGACAGGGAACACCGGGGAGCTGTTTTTT
TRBJ2-3 . TRBV9 . CASSVEQGMTDTQYF TGTGCCAGCAGCGTAGAACAGGGAATGACAGATACGCAGTATTTT
TRBJ1-2 TRBD1 TRBV6-5 . CASRRTGTNYGYTF TGTGCCAGCAGGAGGACAGGAACTAACTATGGCTACACCTTC
TRBJ1-1 TRBD1 TRBV29-1 . CSPIRQGTEAFF TGCAGCCCCATCCGACAGGGCACTGAAGCTTTCTTT
TRBJ1-2 TRBD1 TRBV19 . CASSIPRQGTYGYTF TGTGCCAGTAGTATTCCGAGACAGGGGACCTATGGCTACACCTTC
TRBJ1-4 . TRBV4-1 once CASSQDNERGSNEKLFF TGCGCCAGCAGCCAAGATAATGAAAGGGGGTCTAATGAAAAACTGTTTTTT
TRBJ2-7 . TRBV6-1 . CASSDPGTPYSYEQYF TGTGCCAGCAGTGACCCCGGGACACCGTACTCCTACGAGCAGTACTTC
TRBJ2-7 TRBD1 TRBV6-5 . CASRQTGTALTEQYF TGTGCCAGCAGGCAGACCGGGACAGCCTTAACCGAGCAGTACTTC
TRBJ2-4 . TRBV6-1 . CASSVGTKNIQYF TGTGCCAGCAGTGTGGGAACCAAAAACATTCAGTACTTC
TRBJ1-5 . TRBV9 . CASSVEFDQPQHF TGTGCCAGCAGCGTAGAATTCGATCAGCCCCAGCATTTT
TRBJ2-7 TRBD1 TRBV6-1 . CASREKLDRAGSEAF TGTGCCAGCAGGGAAAAGCTGGACAGGGCGGGATCGGAGGCCTTC
TRBJ2-5 TRBD1 TRBV5-1 few CASSLVGATGWWETQYF TGCGCCAGCAGCTTGGTTGGAGCGACAGGGTGGTGGGAGACCCAGTACTTC
TRBJ2-5 . TRBV18 . CASSRGRQETQYF TGTGCCAGCTCTCGAGGACGCCAAGAGACCCAGTACTTC
TRBJ2-3 . TRBV7-7 . CASSLGGGITNTDTQYF TGTGCTAGCAGCTTAGGGGGGGGAATCACCAACACAGATACGCAGTATTTT
TRBJ1-2 . TRBV9 once CASSVQGWGYTF TGTGCCAGCAGCGTTCAGGGGTGGGGCTACACCTTC
TRBJ1-1 . TRBV30 . CAWSKTANTEAFF TGTGCCTGGAGTAAAACGGCGAACACTGAAGCTTTCTTT
TRBJ1-1 TRBD1 TRBV7-3 . CASSPRQRDRGLNTEAFF TGTGCCAGCAGCCCCCGTCAGCGGGACAGGGGGCTGAACACTGAAGCTTTCTTT
TRBJ1-3 . TRBV5-4 . CASSTGPSEGDTIYF TGTGCCAGCAGCACGGGACCCTCCGAGGGAGACACCATATATTTT
TRBJ1-3 . TRBV23-1 . CASPRGGRNTIYF TGCGCCAGTCCCCGGGGAGGGAGAAACACCATATATTTT
TRBJ1-6 TRBD1 TRBV5-6 once CASSLGQGISPLHF TGTGCCAGCAGCTTGGGACAGGGAATTTCACCCCTCCACTTT
TRBJ1-4 TRBD1 TRBV6-6 . CASILGTGGEKLFF TGTGCCAGCATCCTCGGGACAGGGGGCGAAAAACTGTTTTTT
TRBJ1-4 . TRBV5-1 . CASSLDSQGSREKLFF TGCGCCAGCAGCTTGGATTCCCAGGGATCGCGGGAAAAACTGTTTTTT
TRBJ2-7 TRBD2 TRBV2 . CASRGGGNRYEQYF TGTGCCAGCAGGGGCGGGGGGAATCGCTACGAGCAGTACTTC
TRBJ1-3 . TRBV10-2 . CASSQGAGNTIYF TGCGCCAGCAGTCAAGGCGCCGGAAACACCATATATTTT
TRBJ1-2 . TRBV6-1 . CASRVSGVRYGYTF TGTGCCAGCAGGGTGTCGGGGGTCCGCTATGGCTACACCTTC
TRBJ2-7 . TRBV2 . CASSDSDTYEQYF TGTGCCAGCAGTGACTCTGATACCTACGAGCAGTACTTC